Listed here are 11 T cell receptor beta chains from one sample, sequenced in a study of CD8 T cells in Susac syndrome. Random hexamers were used to reverse transcribe an amount of about 0.45 to 1 ug RNA. TCRdb re-derived calls from the immunoSEQ multiplex PCR reads in MiXCR, one entry per CDR3 protein. The data contain 210,000 or so distinct CDR3 sequences, about 94% of them singletons. Sample: CD4+ T cells from PBMCs. These receptors came from a human donor with Susac syndrome.

V and J are TRBV7-2 and TRBJ2-2; the D gene is possibly TRBD1 (6 bases). CDR3 length: 14 residues. The V gene lost 7 bases and the J gene lost 3 bases, with 12 bases spanning the gap. CDR1 is SGHTA and CDR2 is FQGNSA in the germline V gene. The CDR3 loop reads CASNPGVDTGELFF. CDR3 in DNA: TGTGCCAGCAACCCAGGGGTCGACACCGGGGAGCTGTTTTTT.

CDR3 DNA: TGTGCCAGCAGCCTCGACCGGGACCTTAGGGCCATATATTTT. Its translation: CASSLDRDLRAIYF. The rearrangement links TRBV11-2 to TRBJ1-3, with a weak D call TRBD1 (5 bases). Germline lookup yields CDR1 SGHAT and CDR2 FQNNGV. The ends were cut back, 5 bases at V and 11 bases at J, with 19 bases in the middle. The CDR3 covers 14 residues.

This chain connects TRBV6-2 or TRBV6-3 to TRBJ1-6; maybe TRBD1 (5 bases). CDR1 and CDR2 (germline): MNHEY, SVGEGT. Trimming took 2 bases from V and 9 from J, leaving 11 bases between them. CDR3 length: 14 residues. The CDR3 DNA is TGTGCCAGCAGTTACGGGGCAGTGGCTTCACCCCTCCACTTT. As protein: CASSYGAVASPLHF.

The V gene is TRBV28, the J gene TRBJ1-4, with TRBD1 identical over 11 bases. Germline V gives CDR1 MDHEN, CDR2 SYDVKM. This CDR3 is 13 amino acids long. Unmatched junction bases numbered 4, after V lost 8 bases and J lost 8 bases. In DNA, the CDR3 is TGTGCCAGCCGGACAGGGGGCGACGAAAAACTGTTTTTT. Protein: CASRTGGDEKLFF.

V gene TRBV9 combines with J gene TRBJ2-2, with D tentatively TRBD1 or TRBD2 (6 bases each). The CDR3 runs 16 residues. Looked up from germline, CDR1 is SGDLS and CDR2 is YYNGEE. Deletions cut 6 bases from V and 6 bases from J, with 21 bases between. The CDR3 is CASTSDGGQEAGELFF. CDR3 nucleotides: TGTGCCAGCACCTCAGATGGGGGGCAGGAGGCCGGGGAGCTGTTTTTT.

The chain couples TRBV11-1 to TRBJ2-2; possibly TRBD1 for D (5 bases). In germline, CDR1 is SGHAT, CDR2 FQDESV (reference sequence). V lost 5 bases and J lost 2, with 15 bases in between. The CDR3 loop spans 16 amino acids. CDR3 nucleotide sequence: TGTGCCAGCAGCGTTTCAGGGTGGAGTAACACCGGGGAGCTGTTTTTT. Encoded protein: CASSVSGWSNTGELFF.

This chain links TRBV10-3 with TRBJ1-5; 8 bases match TRBD1. V trimming: 0 bases; J trimming: 4 bases; junction bases outside the gene matches: 5. The CDR3 spans 16 residues. Germline CDR1 ENHRY, CDR2 SYGVKD. The CDR3 here is CAISESGTGRNQPQHF. In nucleotides, the CDR3 is TGTGCCATCAGTGAGTCCGGGACAGGAAGGAATCAGCCCCAGCATTTT.

This chain connects TRBV5-1 to TRBJ2-1; TRBD2 matches at 9 bases. The CDR3 spans 17 residues. The V segment lost 5 bases and the J segment 7 bases; nucleotides outside the gene matches: 16. From germline, CDR1 is SGHRS and CDR2 YFSETQ. In nucleotides, the CDR3 is TGCGCCAGCAGTTTAGGTTTTCTAGCGGGGCTAAGGAATGAGCAGTTCTTC. Amino acids: CASSLGFLAGLRNEQFF.

The CDR3 coding sequence is TGTGCCAGCAGTTCACTAGCGGGGGGGCGATTGGGGTACCAAGAGACCCAGTACTTC. This encodes CASSSLAGGRLGYQETQYF. This chain links TRBV6-5 with TRBJ2-5, with TRBD2 matching 13 bases. The CDR3 length is 19 residues. Germline CDR1 reads MNHEY; CDR2 reads SVGAGI. Germline trimming cut 4 bases from V and 0 bases from J; bases unmatched to any gene: 11.

The chain carries TRBV9 and TRBJ2-3; D possibly corresponds to TRBD2 (7 bases). The CDR3 is 13 amino acids. Per germline, CDR1 SGDLS and CDR2 YYNGEE. V was trimmed by 0 bases and J by 6 bases, leaving 8 bases between them. The DNA of the CDR3 is TGTGCCAGCAGCGTAGAGGGGGGGGATACGCAGTATTTT. Its protein product is CASSVEGGDTQYF.

The rearrangement joins TRBV6-2 or TRBV6-3 to TRBJ1-5, with TRBD1 matching over 7 bases. There are 15 residues in the CDR3. Germline V lookup: CDR1 MNHEY, CDR2 SVGEGT. With 6 bases clipped from V and 9 bases from J, the junction kept 14 bases outside the gene matches. The chain's CDR3 is CASSRGQAGGWPQHF. CDR3 nucleotide sequence: TGTGCCAGCAGCCGTGGACAGGCCGGGGGGTGGCCCCAGCATTTT.